This is a list of T cell receptor beta chains from one sample in a study of identifying expanded T cells in peripheral blood. TCRdb's table, derived via immunoSEQ multiplex PCR, lists solely in-frame clones and lacks some. Of roughly 56,000 clones in the sample, about 80% were seen once. Sequenced: blood. Every receptor here comes from a person aged 18 to 70 in good health. Each CDR3 is given with its conserved first and last residue. The order of the fields is V gene, clone size, D gene, J gene, CDR3 protein, CDR3 DNA. D genes are given only for firm matches. Clone size is not always given. Where it is, it says once, few, many or a class for expanded clones.

v_gene: TRBV9; abundance: -; d_gene: -; j_gene: TRBJ2-3; CDR3aa: CASSVAGSISTDTQYF; CDR3nt: TGTGCCAGCAGCGTGGCCGGGTCGATAAGCACAGATACGCAGTATTTT
v_gene: TRBV2; abundance: -; d_gene: -; j_gene: TRBJ2-5; CDR3aa: CASSQGHPPSPQYF; CDR3nt: TGTGCCAGCAGTCAAGGCCACCCCCCTTCGCCCCAGTACTTC
v_gene: TRBV5-6; abundance: -; d_gene: TRBD1; j_gene: TRBJ1-1; CDR3aa: CASSAGGEAFF; CDR3nt: TGTGCCAGCAGCGCAGGGGGTGAAGCTTTCTTT
v_gene: TRBV19; abundance: -; d_gene: TRBD1; j_gene: TRBJ1-2; CDR3aa: CASIGDRSAGYTF; CDR3nt: TGTGCCAGTATCGGGGACAGGTCGGCTGGCTACACCTTC
v_gene: TRBV5-1; abundance: -; d_gene: -; j_gene: TRBJ2-4; CDR3aa: CASSPGTGMGIQYF; CDR3nt: TGCGCCAGCAGCCCGGGAACGGGAATGGGCATTCAGTACTTC
v_gene: TRBV11-2; abundance: -; d_gene: -; j_gene: TRBJ2-1; CDR3aa: CASSPGGTGSNEQFF; CDR3nt: TGTGCCAGCAGCCCCGGGGGGACAGGTTCCAATGAGCAGTTCTTC
v_gene: TRBV5-7; abundance: -; d_gene: -; j_gene: TRBJ1-2; CDR3aa: CASSLAKGPRYGYTF; CDR3nt: TGTGCCAGCAGCTTGGCGAAAGGACCACGCTATGGCTACACCTTC
v_gene: TRBV4-3; abundance: -; d_gene: -; j_gene: TRBJ2-7; CDR3aa: CASSQGTQGSNEQYF; CDR3nt: TGCGCCAGCAGCCAAGGAACGCAGGGTTCGAACGAGCAGTACTTC
v_gene: TRBV5-6; abundance: -; d_gene: -; j_gene: TRBJ1-1; CDR3aa: CASSLRSSAFF; CDR3nt: TGTGCCAGCAGCTTGCGTTCCTCGGCTTTCTTT
v_gene: TRBV5-6; abundance: -; d_gene: TRBD1; j_gene: TRBJ2-5; CDR3aa: CASSGDREETQYF; CDR3nt: TGTGCCAGCAGCGGGGACAGGGAAGAGACCCAGTACTTC
v_gene: TRBV2; abundance: -; d_gene: -; j_gene: TRBJ2-5; CDR3aa: CVSRTKGLGETQYF; CDR3nt: TGTGTCAGCAGGACCAAGGGCCTCGGGGAGACCCAGTACTTC
v_gene: TRBV2; abundance: -; d_gene: TRBD1; j_gene: TRBJ1-3; CDR3aa: CASYRGQGNTIYF; CDR3nt: TGTGCCAGCTACAGGGGGCAAGGAAACACCATATATTTT
v_gene: TRBV2; abundance: -; d_gene: -; j_gene: TRBJ1-3; CDR3aa: CASSSQGSGNTIYF; CDR3nt: TGTGCCAGCAGTTCACAGGGTTCTGGAAACACCATATATTTT
v_gene: TRBV6-5; abundance: -; d_gene: -; j_gene: TRBJ1-1; CDR3aa: CASRNQPSEAFF; CDR3nt: TGTGCCAGCAGGAATCAGCCGTCTGAAGCTTTCTTT
v_gene: TRBV14; abundance: -; d_gene: TRBD2; j_gene: TRBJ2-7; CDR3aa: CASSQDIPSGSYEQYF; CDR3nt: TGTGCCAGCAGCCAAGATATACCTAGCGGGAGCTACGAGCAGTACTTC
v_gene: TRBV14; abundance: once; d_gene: TRBD1; j_gene: TRBJ1-1; CDR3aa: CASSLRTGGNTEAFF; CDR3nt: TGTGCCAGCAGCCTTAGGACAGGGGGCAACACTGAAGCTTTCTTT
v_gene: TRBV7-6; abundance: -; d_gene: -; j_gene: TRBJ2-2; CDR3aa: CASRTTPSTGELFF; CDR3nt: TGTGCCAGCAGAACAACACCCAGCACCGGGGAGCTGTTTTTT
v_gene: TRBV6-5; abundance: -; d_gene: TRBD1; j_gene: TRBJ2-5; CDR3aa: CASGLGGQGSETQYF; CDR3nt: TGTGCCAGCGGTCTAGGAGGACAGGGATCGGAGACCCAGTACTTC
v_gene: TRBV9; abundance: -; d_gene: TRBD2; j_gene: TRBJ2-2; CDR3aa: CASSAPGGYNTGELFF; CDR3nt: TGTGCCAGCAGCGCCCCGGGGGGGTACAACACCGGGGAGCTGTTTTTT
v_gene: TRBV6-1; abundance: -; d_gene: -; j_gene: TRBJ2-3; CDR3aa: CASSEGGFTDTQYF; CDR3nt: TGTGCCAGCAGTGAGGGGGGATTCACAGATACGCAGTATTTT
v_gene: TRBV18; abundance: -; d_gene: -; j_gene: TRBJ1-2; CDR3aa: CASSPLGATNYGYTF; CDR3nt: TGTGCCAGCTCACCTTTGGGGGCGACTAACTATGGCTACACCTTC
v_gene: TRBV19; abundance: once; d_gene: TRBD1; j_gene: TRBJ2-4; CDR3aa: CASSISGTGGVGAKNIQYF; CDR3nt: TGTGCCAGTAGTATATCGGGAACAGGGGGCGTCGGGGCCAAAAACATTCAGTACTTC
v_gene: TRBV11-3; abundance: once; d_gene: -; j_gene: TRBJ2-7; CDR3aa: CASSLDRRTKQYF; CDR3nt: TGTGCCAGCAGTCTCGATCGACGGACCAAGCAGTACTTC
v_gene: TRBV11-2; abundance: -; d_gene: -; j_gene: TRBJ2-2; CDR3aa: CASSRGSNTGELFF; CDR3nt: TGTGCCAGCAGCCGGGGCTCAAACACCGGGGAGCTGTTTTTT
v_gene: TRBV30; abundance: -; d_gene: TRBD1; j_gene: TRBJ1-6; CDR3aa: CAWSVDRGDSPLHF; CDR3nt: TGTGCCTGGAGTGTCGACAGGGGGGATTCACCCCTCCACTTT
v_gene: TRBV4-1; abundance: -; d_gene: -; j_gene: TRBJ1-3; CDR3aa: CASSQDLGSRNTIYF; CDR3nt: TGCGCCAGCAGCCAAGATCTCGGGTCGCGAAACACCATATATTTT
v_gene: TRBV18; abundance: once; d_gene: -; j_gene: TRBJ2-7; CDR3aa: CASSPSAGFSYEQYF; CDR3nt: TGTGCCAGCTCACCATCCGCAGGGTTTTCCTACGAGCAGTACTTC
v_gene: TRBV7-2; abundance: -; d_gene: -; j_gene: TRBJ2-2; CDR3aa: CASSSPFRGNTGELFF; CDR3nt: TGTGCCAGCAGCTCGCCTTTTCGGGGGAACACCGGGGAGCTGTTTTTT
v_gene: TRBV7-7; abundance: -; d_gene: -; j_gene: TRBJ2-1; CDR3aa: CASSSGDYNEQFF; CDR3nt: TGTGCCAGCAGCTCAGGGGACTACAATGAGCAGTTCTTC
v_gene: TRBV9; abundance: -; d_gene: -; j_gene: TRBJ1-2; CDR3aa: CASSVGVHQGKNGYTF; CDR3nt: TGTGCCAGCAGCGTAGGGGTCCACCAGGGGAAAAATGGCTACACCTTC
v_gene: TRBV6-1; abundance: -; d_gene: -; j_gene: TRBJ2-2; CDR3aa: CASSGGGGWDTGELFF; CDR3nt: TGTGCCAGCAGTGGAGGTGGGGGCTGGGACACCGGGGAGCTGTTTTTT
v_gene: TRBV9; abundance: -; d_gene: TRBD2; j_gene: TRBJ2-5; CDR3aa: CASSPSAGGLQETQYF; CDR3nt: TGTGCCAGCAGCCCGTCAGCGGGGGGGCTTCAAGAGACCCAGTACTTC
v_gene: TRBV11-3; abundance: -; d_gene: -; j_gene: TRBJ2-3; CDR3aa: CASSLGGTQYF; CDR3nt: TGTGCCAGCAGCTTAGGAGGTACGCAGTATTTT
v_gene: TRBV5-1; abundance: -; d_gene: TRBD2; j_gene: TRBJ2-2; CDR3aa: CASSQGRGAYTGELFF; CDR3nt: TGCGCCAGCAGCCAGGGGCGGGGGGCGTACACCGGGGAGCTGTTTTTT
v_gene: TRBV25-1; abundance: -; d_gene: TRBD1; j_gene: TRBJ1-2; CDR3aa: CASSELRQGRGYTF; CDR3nt: TGTGCCAGCAGTGAACTGAGACAGGGTCGTGGCTACACCTTC
v_gene: TRBV18; abundance: -; d_gene: -; j_gene: TRBJ1-2; CDR3aa: CASSPVGNRALYGYTF; CDR3nt: TGTGCCAGCTCACCAGTCGGAAACAGGGCCCTCTATGGCTACACCTTC
v_gene: TRBV7-6; abundance: -; d_gene: TRBD2; j_gene: TRBJ2-7; CDR3aa: CASSLGLGTYEQYF; CDR3nt: TGTGCCAGCAGCCTCGGACTAGGTACCTACGAGCAGTACTTC
v_gene: TRBV4-2; abundance: -; d_gene: TRBD2; j_gene: TRBJ2-3; CDR3aa: CASSQAGTSGAQVDTQYF; CDR3nt: TGTGCCAGCAGCCAAGCCGGGACTAGCGGGGCACAGGTAGATACGCAGTATTTT
v_gene: TRBV12-5; abundance: -; d_gene: TRBD2; j_gene: TRBJ2-1; CDR3aa: CASGFPGSPGGNEQFF; CDR3nt: TGTGCTAGTGGTTTCCCCGGGAGTCCGGGGGGCAATGAGCAGTTCTTC
v_gene: TRBV29-1; abundance: -; d_gene: -; j_gene: TRBJ1-2; CDR3aa: CSVGVAASDGYTF; CDR3nt: TGCAGCGTTGGCGTGGCGGCATCGGACGGCTACACCTTC
v_gene: TRBV5-1; abundance: -; d_gene: -; j_gene: TRBJ1-5; CDR3aa: CASSLEGYSNQPQHF; CDR3nt: TGCGCCAGCAGCTTGGAAGGTTATAGCAATCAGCCCCAGCATTTT
v_gene: TRBV6-5; abundance: -; d_gene: TRBD1; j_gene: TRBJ1-2; CDR3aa: CASRWTGPRGYTF; CDR3nt: TGTGCCAGCAGGTGGACAGGGCCGAGGGGCTACACCTTC
v_gene: TRBV5-4; abundance: -; d_gene: -; j_gene: TRBJ1-1; CDR3aa: CASSFGQSNTEAFF; CDR3nt: TGTGCCAGCAGCTTTGGACAGTCGAACACTGAAGCTTTCTTT
v_gene: TRBV11-2; abundance: -; d_gene: -; j_gene: TRBJ1-6; CDR3aa: CASSYRQGGAFSPLHF; CDR3nt: TGTGCCAGCAGCTACCGTCAAGGAGGGGCCTTTTCACCCCTCCACTTT
v_gene: TRBV6-5; abundance: -; d_gene: -; j_gene: TRBJ2-7; CDR3aa: CASSYYPGAYEQYF; CDR3nt: TGTGCCAGCAGTTACTACCCAGGGGCCTACGAGCAGTACTTC
v_gene: TRBV18; abundance: -; d_gene: -; j_gene: TRBJ1-5; CDR3aa: CASSPRQTGQPQHF; CDR3nt: TGTGCCAGCTCACCAAGGCAGACGGGGCAGCCCCAGCATTTT
v_gene: TRBV14; abundance: -; d_gene: TRBD1; j_gene: TRBJ1-3; CDR3aa: CASSPRRGQEEVGNTIYF; CDR3nt: TGTGCCAGCAGCCCGAGACGAGGACAGGAGGAGGTTGGAAACACCATATATTTT
v_gene: TRBV27; abundance: -; d_gene: TRBD2; j_gene: TRBJ2-1; CDR3aa: CASGGGSGRSYNEQFF; CDR3nt: TGTGCCAGCGGGGGGGGTAGCGGCCGATCCTACAATGAGCAGTTCTTC
v_gene: TRBV6-5; abundance: few; d_gene: -; j_gene: TRBJ1-2; CDR3aa: CATRDGPYGYTF; CDR3nt: TGTGCCACGAGGGACGGCCCCTATGGCTACACCTTC
v_gene: TRBV30; abundance: -; d_gene: -; j_gene: TRBJ1-1; CDR3aa: CAWSSGMNTEAFF; CDR3nt: TGTGCCTGGAGTTCAGGAATGAACACTGAAGCTTTCTTT
v_gene: TRBV4-2; abundance: -; d_gene: -; j_gene: TRBJ1-6; CDR3aa: CASSQEVSGAANSPLHF; CDR3nt: TGTGCCAGCAGCCAAGAAGTCTCCGGGGCGGCTAATTCACCCCTCCACTTT
v_gene: TRBV2; abundance: -; d_gene: TRBD1; j_gene: TRBJ1-2; CDR3aa: CASFDRGLTGGYTF; CDR3nt: TGTGCCAGCTTTGACAGGGGGCTGACAGGCGGCTACACCTTC
v_gene: TRBV7-8; abundance: -; d_gene: -; j_gene: TRBJ2-5; CDR3aa: CASSFDRETQYF; CDR3nt: TGTGCCAGCAGCTTCGACAGGGAGACCCAGTACTTC
v_gene: TRBV7-6; abundance: -; d_gene: -; j_gene: TRBJ2-5; CDR3aa: CASSFGETQYF; CDR3nt: TGTGCCAGCAGCTTCGGGGAGACCCAGTACTTC
v_gene: TRBV6-6; abundance: few; d_gene: -; j_gene: TRBJ1-1; CDR3aa: CASSLDTEAFF; CDR3nt: TGTGCCAGCAGTTTAGACACTGAAGCTTTCTTT
v_gene: TRBV2; abundance: once; d_gene: TRBD2; j_gene: TRBJ2-3; CDR3aa: CASSSRGSVDTQYF; CDR3nt: TGTGCCAGCAGTTCGCGGGGGAGTGTAGATACGCAGTATTTT
v_gene: TRBV7-2; abundance: -; d_gene: -; j_gene: TRBJ1-1; CDR3aa: CASSASQNTEAFF; CDR3nt: TGTGCCAGCAGCGCCTCCCAGAACACTGAAGCTTTCTTT
v_gene: TRBV6-5; abundance: -; d_gene: -; j_gene: TRBJ2-5; CDR3aa: CASTSGSRETQYF; CDR3nt: TGTGCCAGCACCTCAGGGTCGCGGGAGACCCAGTACTTC
v_gene: TRBV5-1; abundance: -; d_gene: -; j_gene: TRBJ2-2; CDR3aa: CASSLRQTNGELFF; CDR3nt: TGCGCCAGCAGCTTGAGGCAGACAAACGGGGAGCTGTTTTTT
v_gene: TRBV30; abundance: -; d_gene: -; j_gene: TRBJ2-2; CDR3aa: CAWMREKYNGELFF; CDR3nt: TGTGCCTGGATGCGAGAGAAGTATAACGGGGAGCTGTTTTTT